The rows below give T cell receptor beta chains drawn from one sample of a study of cytomegalovirus exposure and HLA in healthy donors. The protocol was immunoSEQ multiplex PCR, while the TCRdb copy is restricted to in-frame clones and leaves out a portion. The profile shows 170,000 or so clones, approximately 80% of them singletons. The sequenced sample was PBMCs. All receptors derive from a male donor in good health and CMV-seropositive. CDR3s include the opening cysteine and the closing phenylalanine or tryptophan. The D gene is left open where the match is weak. Only part of the rows carry a size: once, few, many, or a class if the clone is expanded.

J,D,V,size,DNA,CDR3
TRBJ2-5,TRBD2,TRBV28,.,TGTGCCAGCAGTTTTCGTGGTGGTAGCGGGAGCGGTGGGAAGACCCAGTACTTC,CASSFRGGSGSGGKTQYF
TRBJ1-6,.,TRBV21-1,.,TGTGCCAGCAGCAAAAAACAGGGGGCCCAAGTTAATTCACCCCTCCACTTT,CASSKKQGAQVNSPLHF
TRBJ1-2,.,TRBV6-5,.,TGTGCCAGCAGACGACAGGACCCCTACACCTTC,CASRRQDPYTF
TRBJ2-7,TRBD2,TRBV7-9,.,TGTTCCAGCAGCCCCCCAGACTATGCGGGAGAGGGCGACGAGCAGTACTTC,CSSSPPDYAGEGDEQYF
TRBJ2-5,TRBD2,TRBV29-1,.,TGCAGCGTTCCGGGACTAGCGGGAGGTCACCAAGAGACCCAGTACTTC,CSVPGLAGGHQETQYF
TRBJ2-4,TRBD2,TRBV28,.,TGTGCCAGCAGCCCCCCTGGGACTAGCGGGCACTTC,CASSPPGTSGHF
TRBJ1-2,TRBD1,TRBV7-6,.,TGTGCCAGCAGCTTAGGGGACAGGTTCGGGGGTGGCTACACCTTC,CASSLGDRFGGGYTF
TRBJ1-1,.,TRBV7-8,.,TGTGCCAGCAGCTGGGACTCGGCTGAAGCTTTCTTT,CASSWDSAEAFF
TRBJ2-7,TRBD1,TRBV10-3,.,TGTGCCATCACCCCCCAAAAACGTCCCGGGACAGGGACCTACGAGCAGTACTTC,CAITPQKRPGTGTYEQYF
TRBJ2-5,TRBD1,TRBV30,.,TGTGCCTGGAGCGGAACAGGGGGCCTGGGAGAGACCCAGTACTTC,CAWSGTGGLGETQYF
TRBJ1-4,.,TRBV30,.,TGTGCCTGGAGGCTGATGGGGGGTGCGGAAAAACTGTTTTTT,CAWRLMGGAEKLFF
TRBJ2-3,.,TRBV2,few,TGTGCCAGCAGTCCTAGCGTGTATCCGGATACGCAGTATTTT,CASSPSVYPDTQYF
TRBJ2-7,TRBD2,TRBV5-1,.,TGCGCCAGCAGCTTGTGGGCTAGCGGGAGGGACGACGAGCAGTACTTC,CASSLWASGRDDEQYF
TRBJ1-3,.,TRBV11-2,once,TGTGCCAGCAGCTTCCTTTTTACTCTGAACTCTGGAAACACCATATATTTT,CASSFLFTLNSGNTIYF
TRBJ1-2,TRBD1,TRBV19,once,TGTGCCAGTAGTACAGGGGGAGACTATGGCTACACCTTC,CASSTGGDYGYTF
TRBJ2-7,.,TRBV28,.,TGTGCCAGCAGTTTATCCGAGGGAGGCTACGAGCAGTACTTC,CASSLSEGGYEQYF
TRBJ2-3,.,TRBV9,.,TGTGCCAGCAGCTCGACTAGGGATACGCAGTATTTT,CASSSTRDTQYF
TRBJ2-7,.,TRBV6-6,.,TGTGCCAGCAGTTCGCCCCAATCCCGCGGCTACGAGCAGTACTTC,CASSSPQSRGYEQYF
TRBJ1-1,.,TRBV4-2,.,TGTGCCAGCAGCCAAGATCGGAGCACTGAAGCTTTCTTT,CASSQDRSTEAFF
TRBJ2-7,.,TRBV5-1,.,TGCGCCAGCAGCTTGGTTGGTTCGGCCTACGAGCAGTACTTC,CASSLVGSAYEQYF
TRBJ2-2,.,TRBV7-8,.,TGTGCCAGCAGCTTGCGTTCCGGGGAGCTGTTTTTT,CASSLRSGELFF